This is a list of T cell receptor beta chains from one sample in a study of blood T cell repertoires in COVID-19. Libraries were prepared by immunoSEQ multiplex PCR; TCRdb keeps only in-frame clonotypes and omits some of them. The repertoire holds 110,000 to 150,000 clones, with 85% to 90% as singletons. The specimen was peripheral blood. The receptors shown here come from a woman of 80 years or more with acute or convalescent COVID-19. The CDR3 runs from the conserved cysteine through the conserved F or W. A D gene is named only where the DNA matches it firmly. Rows may omit the clone size; those that give it use once, few, many or a size class.

>.|TRBJ2-5|TRBV18|.
TGTGCCAGCTCAGAGTACCAAGAGACCCAGTACTTC
CASSEYQETQYF
>.|TRBJ2-7|TRBV14|.
TGTGCCAGCAGCCAGGCAGGTCTTACCTACGAGCAGTACTTC
CASSQAGLTYEQYF
>.|TRBJ2-7|TRBV5-1|.
TGCGCCAGCACGACAGGAGGAGCCTACGAGCAGTACTTC
CASTTGGAYEQYF
>TRBD2|TRBJ2-1|TRBV5-1|once
TGCGCCAGCAGCTTGGGGCGGGGGGCCCCCTACAATGAGCAGTTCTTC
CASSLGRGAPYNEQFF
>.|TRBJ1-5|TRBV5-1|.
TGCGCCAGCAGCCTTTCCGGTAAAAATCAGCCCCAGCATTTT
CASSLSGKNQPQHF
>TRBD1|TRBJ2-5|TRBV11-3|.
TGTGCCAGCAGGGGACAGGGAGAGACCCAGTACTTC
CASRGQGETQYF
>.|TRBJ1-6|TRBV6-2/TRBV6-3|.
TGTGCCAGCAGTTACCGGCAGTTCGTAGCTTCACCCCTCCACTTT
CASSYRQFVASPLHF
>.|TRBJ1-2|TRBV4-2|.
TGTGCCAGCAGCCAAGATCCTCGACAGGCCTCCTATGGCTACACCTTC
CASSQDPRQASYGYTF
>TRBD2|TRBJ2-2|TRBV9|.
TGTGCCAGCAGTGCCCCGGGGGGCGGGGAGCTGTTTTTT
CASSAPGGGELFF
>.|TRBJ1-2|TRBV4-1|once
TGCGCCAGCAGCCCGACACCGAGCGGGAGCCCCTATGGCTACACCTTC
CASSPTPSGSPYGYTF
>TRBD2|TRBJ2-7|TRBV3-1/TRBV3-2|once
TGTGCCAGCAGCAGAGACCTAGCGGGGGCGACCTACGAGCAGTACTTC
CASSRDLAGATYEQYF
>TRBD2|TRBJ2-1|TRBV19|.
TGTGCCAGTAGTATTAGACTAGCGGGGGTCGACAATGAGCAGTTCTTC
CASSIRLAGVDNEQFF
>.|TRBJ2-4|TRBV21-1|.
TGTGCCAGCAGCCCTCCCTCCCGGGGAGCCAAAAACATTCAGTACTTC
CASSPPSRGAKNIQYF
>TRBD1|TRBJ1-4|TRBV6-5|once
TGTGCCAGCAGCCCGGGACAGGCTGAAAAACTGTTTTTT
CASSPGQAEKLFF
>TRBD1|TRBJ2-7|TRBV7-6|.
TGTGCCAGCAGCTGGGGACAGGGGGAGGGCTACGAGCAGTACTTC
CASSWGQGEGYEQYF
>.|TRBJ1-6|TRBV18|.
TGTGCCAGCTCACCACTGGGGGGGGATTCACCCCTCCACTTT
CASSPLGGDSPLHF
>TRBD1|TRBJ1-1|TRBV6-5|.
TGTGCCAGCAGTTACGGACAGGTGACTGAAGCTTTCTTT
CASSYGQVTEAFF
>.|TRBJ1-5|TRBV7-8|.
TGTGCCAGCACCCAAGTTGGCGGGGGCAGGAATCAGCCCCAGCATTTT
CASTQVGGGRNQPQHF
>TRBD1|TRBJ1-1|TRBV4-1|.
TGCGCCAGCAGCCAGGGACAGGGGGCTTTCACTGAAGCTTTCTTT
CASSQGQGAFTEAFF
>.|TRBJ1-4|TRBV23-1|.
TGCGCCAGCAGTCCGCCGGTCGCCAAAGCAACTAATGAAAAACTGTTTTTT
CASSPPVAKATNEKLFF
>.|TRBJ2-3|TRBV5-6|.
TGTGCCAGCAGCCCACAGGGTGACGGCACAGATACGCAGTATTTT
CASSPQGDGTDTQYF
>.|TRBJ1-2|TRBV5-5|once
TGTGCCAGCAGCCGTTCACAGGGCCGGGGTGGCTACACCTTC
CASSRSQGRGGYTF
>TRBD1|TRBJ2-2|TRBV6-2/TRBV6-3|.
TGTGCCAGCAGTTCCCCGGGACAGGGAAACACCGGGGAGCTGTTTTTT
CASSSPGQGNTGELFF
>.|TRBJ1-2|TRBV30|.
TGTGCCTGGATGGGTCGGAGAAACTATGGCTACACCTTC
CAWMGRRNYGYTF
>.|TRBJ1-2|TRBV18|.
TGTGCCAGCTCACCAACCGGGAGCGGCTACACCTTC
CASSPTGSGYTF
>TRBD1|TRBJ2-3|TRBV11-2|.
TGTGCCAGCAGCTCCGGGACAGGGTTCACAGATACGCAGTATTTT
CASSSGTGFTDTQYF
>TRBD1|TRBJ1-5|TRBV4-1|.
TGCGCCAGCAGCCAAACAACGACAGGGGTGGGACAGCCCCAGCATTTT
CASSQTTTGVGQPQHF
>.|TRBJ1-5|TRBV19|.
TGTGCCAGTAGTATAGTAGATAGCAATCAGCCCCAGCATTTT
CASSIVDSNQPQHF
>.|TRBJ1-1|TRBV2|once
TGTGCCAGCAGTGAATCGGGCGGCGGGGCTTTCTTT
CASSESGGGAFF
>TRBD1|TRBJ1-2|TRBV19|.
TGTGCCAGTAGGATAGAGGACAGGGGCTGGAACTATGGCTACACCTTC
CASRIEDRGWNYGYTF
>.|TRBJ2-1|TRBV11-3|.
TGTGCCAGCAGCGAGAACAGGGGGGGTACCTACAATGAGCAGTTCTTC
CASSENRGGTYNEQFF
>TRBD1|TRBJ1-3|TRBV12-5|.
TGTGCTAGTGCCTGGGACAGTGGAAACACCATATATTTT
CASAWDSGNTIYF
>TRBD2|TRBJ2-2|TRBV9|once
TGTGCCAGCAGCCGCGGGGGTTCGAACACCGGGGAGCTGTTTTTT
CASSRGGSNTGELFF
>.|TRBJ1-1|TRBV6-5|.
TGTGCCAGCAGTTACTCCAGTTGGCAGGCGGGGACTGAAGCTTTCTTT
CASSYSSWQAGTEAFF
>TRBD2|TRBJ2-1|TRBV18|.
TGTGCCAGCTCACCGAGTCGAACTAGCGGGGCCTACAATGAGCAGTTCTTC
CASSPSRTSGAYNEQFF
>TRBD1|TRBJ1-5|TRBV18|.
TGTGCCAGCTCACCACTTGGGACAGCAAATCAGCCCCAGCATTTT
CASSPLGTANQPQHF